This TCR beta chain is from a study of blood T cell repertoires in COVID-19. CDR3 length: 16 residues. The junction had 7 bases not matched to a gene; V was cut back by 4 bases and J by 2 bases. Germline-derived CDR1 and CDR2 are SGHVS and FNYEAQ. Sequencing used immunoSEQ multiplex PCR; TCRdb keeps in-frame clones, though not all of them. The sample has 250,000 to 350,000 clones, roughly 90% seen once. The rearrangement links TRBV7-6 to TRBJ1-3, with TRBD1 identical over 8 bases. The receptor's source is a woman aged 25 to 39 who had recovered from COVID-19. The source material was PBMCs or T cells enriched from blood (not recorded which). CDR3 in DNA: TGTGCCAGCAGCTCCGGACAGGGACAAACTGGAAACACCATATATTTT. Residues: CASSSGQGQTGNTIYF.